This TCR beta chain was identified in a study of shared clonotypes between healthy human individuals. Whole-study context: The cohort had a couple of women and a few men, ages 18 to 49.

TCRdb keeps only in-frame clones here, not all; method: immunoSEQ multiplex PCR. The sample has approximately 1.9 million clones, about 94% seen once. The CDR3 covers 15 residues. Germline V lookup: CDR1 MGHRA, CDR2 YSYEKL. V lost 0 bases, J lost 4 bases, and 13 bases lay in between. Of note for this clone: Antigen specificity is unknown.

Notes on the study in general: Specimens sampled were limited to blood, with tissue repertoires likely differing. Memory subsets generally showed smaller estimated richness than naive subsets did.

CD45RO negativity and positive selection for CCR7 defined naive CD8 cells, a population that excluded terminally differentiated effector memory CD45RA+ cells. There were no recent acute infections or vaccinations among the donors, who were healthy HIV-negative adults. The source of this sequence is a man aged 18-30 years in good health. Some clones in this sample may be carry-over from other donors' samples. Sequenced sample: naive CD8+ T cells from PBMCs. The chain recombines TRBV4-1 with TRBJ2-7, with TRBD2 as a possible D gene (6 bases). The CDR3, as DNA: TGCGCCAGCAGCCAAGACCCCCGGGGAGGATACGAGCAGTACTTC. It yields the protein CASSQDPRGGYEQYF.